This is a list of T cell receptor beta chains from one sample in a study of identical twins. TCRdb redid the calling of the 5' RACE reads with MiXCR, one entry per CDR3 protein. Of around 490,000 distinct CDR3 sequences listed, roughly an eighth are singletons. This sample was also put to use in a study of yellow fever vaccine responses in identical twins.

Sequenced input: CD4+ T cells sorted from blood. Receptors originate from a woman between 18 and 29 years old in good health. The CDR3 runs from the conserved cysteine through the conserved F or W. The D gene is left open where the match is weak. Part of the rows lack a size; the others show once, few, many or a class for expanded clones.

j_call clone_size d_call v_call cdr3_aa cdr3_nt
TRBJ1-1 few - TRBV7-3 CASSLVGAGEAFF TGTGCCAGCAGCTTAGTCGGGGCTGGGGAAGCTTTCTTT
TRBJ2-4 - - TRBV30 CAWQGAVRLNIQYF TGTGCCTGGCAGGGTGCAGTAAGACTGAACATTCAGTACTTC
TRBJ2-1 few - TRBV2 CASSEVNNEQFF TGTGCCAGCAGTGAGGTAAACAATGAGCAGTTCTTC
TRBJ2-7 few - TRBV2 CASRDSSEQYF TGTGCCAGCAGGGACAGTTCCGAGCAGTACTTC
TRBJ1-4 few TRBD1 TRBV7-9 CASSPTGLDEKLFF TGTGCCAGCAGCCCGACAGGGTTGGACGAAAAACTGTTTTTT
TRBJ2-7 - - TRBV20-1 CSAGVDTFYEQYF TGCAGTGCTGGGGTGGATACGTTCTACGAGCAGTACTTC
TRBJ1-5 few - TRBV12-3/TRBV12-4 CASSFDSHNQPQHF TGTGCCAGCAGTTTTGACAGTCACAATCAGCCCCAGCATTTT
TRBJ2-7 - TRBD1 TRBV6-2/TRBV6-3 CASSEQGAFEQYF TGTGCCAGCAGCGAACAGGGGGCATTCGAGCAGTACTTC
TRBJ2-7 few TRBD1 TRBV12-3/TRBV12-4 CASSLLGTGGYEQYF TGTGCCAGCAGTCTGCTTGGGACAGGGGGGTACGAGCAGTACTTC
TRBJ2-1 few TRBD2 TRBV6-5 CASSYRALAGGNYNEQFF TGTGCCAGCAGTTACCGTGCACTAGCGGGAGGGAATTACAATGAGCAGTTCTTC
TRBJ2-2 - TRBD1 TRBV4-2 CASSPHPGQGVGGTGELFF TGTGCCAGCAGTCCCCACCCGGGACAGGGTGTTGGGGGCACCGGGGAGCTGTTTTTT
TRBJ1-1 - - TRBV20-1 CSAKKAGNTEAFF TGCAGTGCGAAAAAGGCAGGTAACACTGAAGCTTTCTTT
TRBJ2-1 few TRBD2 TRBV9 CASSKTGGSSYNEQFF TGTGCCAGCAGCAAAACGGGGGGTTCCTCCTACAATGAGCAGTTCTTC
TRBJ1-1 - - TRBV5-1 CASRDEGMNTEAFF TGCGCCAGCAGAGATGAGGGCATGAACACTGAAGCTTTCTTT
TRBJ2-3 - - TRBV5-1 CASSHNTADTQYF TGCGCCAGCAGCCATAACACGGCAGATACGCAGTATTTT
TRBJ2-2 many - TRBV6-2/TRBV6-3 CASSYYRIQNPNTGELFF TGTGCCAGCAGTTACTATCGCATTCAGAACCCAAACACCGGGGAGCTGTTTTTT
TRBJ2-7 - TRBD1 TRBV4-1 CASSAGTGALRGYEQYF TGCGCCAGCAGCGCCGGGACAGGGGCCCTAAGGGGCTACGAGCAGTACTTC
TRBJ1-1 few TRBD1 TRBV29-1 CSVSDRGATEAFF TGCAGCGTTTCCGACAGGGGGGCGACTGAAGCTTTCTTT
TRBJ2-2 few TRBD1 TRBV24-1 CATSDPGQGVNTGELFF TGTGCCACCAGTGACCCCGGACAGGGGGTGAACACCGGGGAGCTGTTTTTT
TRBJ2-1 - TRBD1 TRBV28 CASSRPGTGEHEQFF TGTGCCAGCAGCCGTCCCGGGACAGGGGAACATGAGCAGTTCTTC
TRBJ2-3 - - TRBV7-2 CASSSRTTDTQYF TGTGCCAGCAGCTCCCGGACCACAGATACGCAGTATTTT
TRBJ1-4 - TRBD1 TRBV7-8 CASRPRTGAREKLFF TGTGCCAGCAGACCTCGGACAGGGGCGCGTGAAAAACTGTTTTTT
TRBJ2-7 few - TRBV27 CASREGYPFYEQYF TGTGCCAGCAGGGAGGGATACCCTTTCTACGAGCAGTACTTC
TRBJ2-6 - - TRBV10-3 CAISERQFMGSGANVLTF TGTGCCATCAGTGAGAGGCAATTCATGGGCTCTGGGGCCAACGTCCTGACTTTC
TRBJ1-1 many TRBD1 TRBV12-3/TRBV12-4 CASSHGQGESFVTEAFF TGTGCCAGCAGCCACGGACAGGGGGAGAGTTTTGTCACTGAAGCTTTCTTT
TRBJ1-1 many - TRBV5-1 CASSLRNVDSGAFF TGCGCCAGCAGCCTTAGGAACGTTGACAGTGGAGCTTTCTTT
TRBJ2-3 - - TRBV7-2 CASSPRGDYTDTQYF TGTGCCAGCAGCCCCAGGGGGGATTACACAGATACGCAGTATTTT
TRBJ2-2 many - TRBV3-1 CASSLAANTGELFF TGTGCCAGCAGCCTAGCGGCCAACACCGGGGAGCTGTTTTTT
TRBJ2-2 few - TRBV5-1 CASSPGGYGELFF TGCGCCAGCAGCCCCGGAGGGTACGGGGAGCTGTTTTTT
TRBJ2-7 few - TRBV4-3 CASSQVEGGKYEQYF TGCGCCAGCAGCCAAGTCGAGGGCGGAAAATACGAGCAGTACTTC
TRBJ1-1 few - TRBV11-2 CASSLERGDRTEAFF TGTGCCAGCAGCTTAGAACGAGGGGATCGCACTGAAGCTTTCTTT
TRBJ2-7 few - TRBV6-5 CASSYSRATYEQYF TGTGCCAGCAGTTACTCCCGCGCAACCTACGAGCAGTACTTC
TRBJ2-1 few TRBD2 TRBV6-1 CASRLETSGGVEQFF TGTGCCAGCAGACTTGAGACTAGCGGGGGGGTGGAGCAGTTCTTC
TRBJ2-5 few - TRBV11-1 CASSLWWQGTLQETQYF TGTGCCAGCAGCTTATGGTGGCAGGGCACCCTCCAAGAGACCCAGTACTTC
TRBJ2-3 few - TRBV6-2/TRBV6-3 CASTNGAGSTDTQYF TGTGCCAGCACCAACGGGGCGGGGAGCACAGATACGCAGTATTTT
TRBJ2-7 - TRBD2 TRBV7-2 CASSLAGIAGAHEQYF TGTGCCAGCAGCTTAGCGGGAATAGCGGGAGCTCACGAGCAGTACTTC
TRBJ1-5 many TRBD1 TRBV27 CASSAGTGGGRPQHF TGTGCCAGCAGTGCCGGGACAGGGGGAGGCCGGCCCCAGCATTTT
TRBJ2-7 - TRBD1 TRBV7-9 CASSILGTGRAEQYF TGTGCCAGCAGCATCCTGGGGACAGGGAGAGCCGAGCAGTACTTC
TRBJ2-7 - - TRBV12-3/TRBV12-4 CASNPGGNLGEQYF TGTGCCAGCAACCCGGGGGGCAATCTGGGGGAGCAGTACTTC
TRBJ2-5 - - TRBV5-1 CASSSSAGQETQYF TGCGCCAGCAGCTCCTCAGCGGGTCAAGAGACCCAGTACTTC
TRBJ2-3 few - TRBV29-1 CSVVHPGRTDTQYF TGCAGCGTTGTACATCCTGGGAGGACAGATACGCAGTATTTT
TRBJ2-5 - - TRBV7-2 CASSFPTGSQETQYF TGTGCCAGCAGCTTCCCCACGGGTAGCCAAGAGACCCAGTACTTC
TRBJ2-3 few - TRBV29-1 CSVGWLAGSADTQYF TGCAGCGTTGGATGGCTGGCAGGGTCAGCAGATACGCAGTATTTT
TRBJ1-3 few TRBD1 TRBV6-1 CASSVTGTGVAGNTIYF TGTGCCAGCAGTGTGACCGGGACAGGGGTTGCGGGAAACACCATATATTTT
TRBJ1-4 many TRBD1 TRBV29-1 CSVEWTGRELFF TGCAGCGTTGAATGGACAGGGAGAGAACTGTTTTTT
TRBJ2-1 few TRBD2 TRBV4-1 CASSQPLAGGRQWQFF TGCGCCAGCAGCCAACCTCTAGCGGGGGGGAGGCAGTGGCAGTTCTTC
TRBJ2-1 - - TRBV20-1 CSARIRRSLYNEQFF TGCAGTGCTAGAATTCGGCGGAGCCTCTACAATGAGCAGTTCTTC
TRBJ2-1 few - TRBV20-1 CSASRQGSSYNEQFF TGCAGTGCTAGTAGGCAGGGGAGCTCCTACAATGAGCAGTTCTTC
TRBJ1-2 few - TRBV25-1 CASRGVHYGYTF TGTGCCAGCAGGGGGGTGCACTATGGCTACACCTTC
TRBJ2-7 many TRBD1 TRBV20-1 CSARDRVQGRAREQYF TGCAGTGCTAGAGATCGGGTACAGGGGCGCGCGCGGGAGCAGTACTTC
TRBJ2-7 - TRBD2 TRBV12-3/TRBV12-4 CASSLMGGSQYF TGTGCCAGCAGTCTAATGGGGGGGAGTCAGTACTTC
TRBJ2-1 - TRBD2 TRBV20-1 CSAYPASGMYNEQFF TGCAGTGCCTACCCCGCTAGCGGGATGTACAATGAGCAGTTCTTC
TRBJ2-4 - TRBD2 TRBV6-1 CASSDYRLAGGRPLYF TGTGCCAGCAGTGATTACAGACTAGCGGGGGGTCGGCCTCTTTACTTC
TRBJ1-2 - - TRBV10-3 CAISVDFEQLSYGYTF TGTGCCATCAGTGTCGATTTCGAACAACTCTCTTATGGCTACACCTTC
TRBJ2-5 - - TRBV7-2 CASSSKRQETQYF TGTGCCAGCAGCTCAAAACGACAAGAGACCCAGTACTTC